This T cell receptor beta chain was sequenced for a study of T cells in Graves' hyperthyroidism and ophthalmopathy. Amplified TCR beta CDR3 regions came from RNA transcripts. Carried out on the TCR CDR3, a first-round RT-PCR used the HTBI primer set. TCRdb reanalysed the multiplex PCR reads using MiXCR and keeps one entry per CDR3 protein. Altogether approximately 510,000 distinct CDR3 sequences are present, around 20% being singletons, with the ten largest covering about 26%. With respect to this clonotype: Its antigen is still unknown.

PBMCs were collected from an approximately 9.5 ml volume of fresh peripheral blood. The CDR3 spans 14 residues. The ends were cut back, 2 bases at V and 5 bases at J, with 12 bases in the middle. Study-wide points: Blood held most thyroid clonotypes expanded above 0.001 frequency.

The rearrangement uses TRBV12-3 or TRBV12-4 and TRBJ2-5, with a tentative D call TRBD1 (6 bases). The TCR comes from a man younger than 30 with Graves' hyperthyroidism. Specimen: blood. CDR3 coding DNA: TGTGCCAGCAGTTTACAGGGGAAGACGGAGACCCAGTACTTC. Residues: CASSLQGKTETQYF.